These 7 T cell receptor beta chains were sequenced from one sample in a study of post-analysis software for immune sequencing data (dated by TCRdb to about 2015). Points the paper makes about the study in general: Significantly higher frequencies in patients than in controls were found for roughly 5 TRBV segments, including TRBV5-6, TRBV5-1 and TRBV20-1.

The library was generated by PCR. The sample was run on an Illumina HiSeq 2500. To reduce PCR and sequencing biases, unique molecular identifiers were incorporated into the TCR beta cDNA libraries. TCRdb ran its own pipeline on the public reads, namely fastp trimming at Q25 and MiXCR clone calling, and kept in-frame beta chains. A single entry per CDR3 protein holds the most common genes and DNA from its merged rows. The table for this sample lists a few hundred thousand distinct CDR3 sequences; about a third of them were counted only once. The ten most abundant clones make up 10% to 15% of the sample. No antigen is known for these receptors. Sequencing input: blood. The receptors come from a girl aged 10 to 17 with multiple sclerosis.

This clonotype was counted only a few times. The chain is built from TRBV29-1 and TRBJ2-1; no definite D call. This CDR3 contains 17 residues. The V end was cut by 1 base, the J end by 9 bases, with 25 bases between. The germline V gene has CDR1 SQVTM and CDR2 ANQGSEA. CDR3 loop: CSVEGRSLGSIWGEQFF. In DNA form, the CDR3 reads TGCAGCGTTGAAGGAAGGAGTCTGGGATCCATTTGGGGTGAGCAGTTCTTC.

Only a few counts were recorded for this clonotype. Sequence at one end of the junction differs from germline and may be a read error. The V gene is TRBV24-1, the J gene TRBJ2-1; 10 bases are shared with TRBD1. Germline CDR1 KGHDR, CDR2 SFDVKD. There are 19 residues in the CDR3. This CDR3 is CATSATPGQGPNPYNEQFF. CDR3 nucleotide sequence: TGTGCCACCAGTGCCACCCCGGGACAGGGGCCAAACCCATACAACGAGCAGTTCTTC.

This clonotype was counted a few times. This rearrangement joins TRBV7-2 to TRBJ2-5; D perhaps matches TRBD1 (6 bases). There are 13 residues in the CDR3. Germline values: CDR1 SGHTA, CDR2 FQGNSA. Trimming took off 7 bases at V and 7 bases at J, with 16 bases between the two ends. DNA for the CDR3: TGTGCCAGCACCCCCGTCAGGGGCACGACCCAGTACTTC. This encodes CASTPVRGTTQYF.

The rearrangement links TRBV27 to TRBJ1-1; D uncertain. Germline V CDR1 and CDR2: MNHEY, SMNVEV (reference sequence). Trimming cost V 3 bases and J 8 bases, with 13 bases left between them. CDR3 size: 13 residues. The CDR3 nucleotides are TGTGCCAGCAGTTTCCTCCTAGAAGGGGAAGCTTTCTTT. Its protein product is CASSFLLEGEAFF.

This clonotype was seen more than once but under ten times. This chain links TRBV28 with TRBJ2-1; 7 bases fit TRBD1. With V trimmed by 5 bases and J by 2 bases, 6 bases remained unmatched. This CDR3 has 15 amino acids. Germline V gives CDR1 MDHEN, CDR2 SYDVKM. DNA for the CDR3: TGTGCCAGCAGTCGAAACAGGGGTCCCTACAATGAGCAGTTCTTC. Its protein is CASSRNRGPYNEQFF.

This clonotype was detected a few times. The chain has TRBV9 and TRBJ2-5, with D hard to call. Trimming removed 4 bases at V and 5 bases at J, with 15 bases between. From germline, CDR1 is SGDLS and CDR2 YYNGEE. The CDR3 sequence is 14 residues long. The CDR3 bases are TGTGCCAGCAGCTCCCCATTAAGGGCCGAGACCCAGTACTTC. The encoded protein is CASSSPLRAETQYF.

V is TRBV24-1 and J is TRBJ2-1; D is unclear. Germline V gives CDR1 KGHDR, CDR2 SFDVKD. The CDR3 covers 13 residues. The V end lost 5 bases, the J end lost 0 bases, and 4 bases lay between the germline ends. CDR3 protein: CATSAGSYNEQFF. CDR3 nucleotide sequence: TGTGCCACCAGTGCCGGCTCCTACAATGAGCAGTTCTTC.